Below, 16 T cell receptor beta chains from the same sample are listed, as sequenced in a study of control samples from healthy donors and cancer patients. Clones were sequenced by immunoSEQ multiplex PCR, and TCRdb holds only the in-frame ones, with some missing. The data show approximately 160,000 clones, around 94% seen once. What was sequenced was blood. The source of these receptors is a woman between 18 and 29 years old in good health.

This chain joins TRBV7-2 and TRBJ1-1, with TRBD1 identical over 8 bases. J was trimmed by 4 bases and V by 3 bases; bases with no gene match: 4. This CDR3 has 14 residues. CDR1 and CDR2 from the germline V gene are SGHTA and FQGNSA. The CDR3 DNA reads TGTGCCAGCAGCTTCCGGACAGGGCGCACTGAAGCTTTCTTT. Translating gives CASSFRTGRTEAFF.

The rearrangement joins TRBV10-3 to TRBJ1-2, with 8 positions matching TRBD1. CDR3 length: 15 residues. Germline CDR1 and CDR2: ENHRY and SYGVKD. J gave up 2 bases and V 2 bases, and 4 bases lay outside the gene matches. The CDR3 bases are TGTGCCATCAGTGAGGGGACAGGAGTGAACTATGGCTACACCTTC. This gives the protein CAISEGTGVNYGYTF.

This chain uses TRBV6-5 with TRBJ1-6; D is ambiguous. V lost 0 bases to trimming and J lost 9 bases, with 12 bases between them. Germline V CDR1 and CDR2: MNHEY, SVGAGI. CDR3 size: 15 residues. The CDR3 loop reads CASSYSRTAASPLHF. In DNA, the CDR3 is TGTGCCAGCAGTTACTCACGGACCGCGGCTTCACCCCTCCACTTT.

This clone turned up a few times. The V call is TRBV7-6, the J call TRBJ1-5; D is undetermined. There are 15 residues in the CDR3. The V gene's germline CDR1 is SGHVS and CDR2 FNYEAQ. V was clipped by 1 base and J by 0 bases, with 7 bases between them. CDR3 sequence (DNA): TGTGCCAGCAGCTTAGACGGATATAGCAATCAGCCCCAGCATTTT. Its translation: CASSLDGYSNQPQHF.

This clone has a single count. This sequence joins TRBV28 and TRBJ1-2, with D possibly TRBD1 on 5 matching bases. CDR3 length: 16 amino acids. Deletions cut 6 bases from V and 8 bases from J, with 25 bases between. Germline V gene lookup returns CDR1 MDHEN and CDR2 SYDVKM. DNA for the CDR3: TGTGCCAGCAGCCCAGGTGGGGGGTGGCACGGATTAGGCTACACCTTC. It codes for CASSPGGGWHGLGYTF.

The chain links TRBV13 to TRBJ1-1, with 7 bases lining up with TRBD1. Germline V gene data show CDR1 as PRHDT and CDR2 as FYEKMQ (reference sequence). J gave up 11 bases and V 5 bases, and 17 bases lay outside the gene matches. The CDR3 is 15 residues long. CDR3: CASSHIQGGRGVAFF. DNA for the CDR3: TGTGCCAGCAGCCATATCCAGGGGGGAAGGGGTGTCGCTTTCTTT. Filled out from reference TRBV13 and TRBJ1-1, the complete variable domain reads AAGVIQSPRHLIKEKRETATLKCYPIPRHDTVYWYQQGPGQDPQFLISFYEKMQSDKGSIPDRFSAQQFSDYHSELNMSSLELGDSALYFCASSHIQGGRGVAFFGQGTRLTVV.

This clone was observed once. V usage is TRBV5-6 and J usage is TRBJ1-2; the D gene is possibly TRBD1 (6 bases). Germline V gene lookup returns CDR1 SGHDT and CDR2 YYEEEE. Trimming shortened V by 2 bases and J by 8 bases, and 13 bases separated the two germline ends. This CDR3 is built from 13 residues. The CDR3 region is CASSFRQGYGYTF. The CDR3 nucleotides read TGTGCCAGCAGCTTCCGTCAGGGGTACGGCTACACCTTC.

The chain employs TRBV4-1 and TRBJ2-3; no definite D call. Germline values: CDR1 MGHRA, CDR2 YSYEKL. This CDR3 comprises 15 residues. V gave up 3 bases and J gave up 0 bases, with 10 bases separating them. For the CDR3, the DNA is TGCGCCAGCAGCCAGAGACTCTCGAGCACAGATACGCAGTATTTT. It codes for CASSQRLSSTDTQYF.

The chain combines TRBV5-5 with TRBJ1-5; TRBD1 might be the D (5 bases). CDR1 SGHKS and CDR2 YYEKEE come from the germline V gene (reference sequence). The V end lost 2 bases, the J end lost 3 bases, and 9 bases lay between the germline ends. This CDR3 contains 14 residues. In nucleotides, the CDR3 is TGTGCCAGCAGCTTAGTAGGGACCAATCAGCCCCAGCATTTT. Translated, it gives CASSLVGTNQPQHF.

This clone was observed once. The chain has TRBV10-3 and TRBJ2-1, with 11 bases fitting TRBD1. Trimming took 11 bases from V and 9 from J; bases not matched to a gene: 3. The CDR3 has 11 residues. Germline lookup yields CDR1 ENHRY and CDR2 SYGVKD. The chain's CDR3 is CALGTGGEQFF. CDR3 bases: TGTGCCCTCGGGACAGGGGGTGAGCAGTTCTTC.

The rearrangement links TRBV6-4 to TRBJ2-1; perhaps TRBD2 as D (5 bases). Germline CDR1 reads MRHNA; CDR2 reads SNTAGT. CDR3 length: 13 residues. Between the trimmed V and J ends, which lost 0 bases and 7 bases, there was a span of 7 bases. The CDR3 nucleotides read TGTGCCAGCAGTGACTCTGAGGGAAATGAGCAGTTCTTC. As protein: CASSDSEGNEQFF.

The rearrangement links TRBV7-9 to TRBJ1-4, with D possibly being TRBD1 (6 bases). Germline assignment: CDR1 SEHNR and CDR2 FQNEAQ (reference sequence). The V gene lost 1 base and the J gene lost 6 bases, with 9 bases spanning the gap. The CDR3 runs to 14 residues. DNA of the CDR3: TGTGCCAGCAGCTTAGGGGGGGCCGATGAAAAACTGTTTTTT. This encodes CASSLGGADEKLFF.

In this sample, this clone turned up once. This chain connects TRBV19 to TRBJ1-4; D gene uncertain. The CDR3 sequence is 18 residues long. Germline CDR1 and CDR2: LNHDA and SQIVND (reference sequence). V was shortened by 7 bases and J by 4 bases, with 25 bases between the two germline ends. In nucleotides, the CDR3 is TGTGCCAGTACTGCTATCGGACCTCTAACTATAATTAATGAAAAACTGTTTTTT. Translating it yields CASTAIGPLTIINEKLFF.

This clone is a singleton in its sample. The chain has TRBV10-3 and TRBJ2-7; 9 positions agree with TRBD1. Trimming at V came to 7 bases and at J to 7 bases, leaving 11 bases not matched to a gene. Germline V gene lookup returns CDR1 ENHRY and CDR2 SYGVKD. This CDR3 is built from 14 residues. This chain's CDR3 is CAIKSGQGVGEQYF. The CDR3 nucleotides read TGTGCCATCAAATCGGGACAGGGTGTGGGGGAGCAGTACTTC.

This rearrangement joins TRBV9 to TRBJ2-6; TRBD2 is a possible D gene (7 bases). This CDR3 contains 18 residues. Trimming stripped 2 bases from V and 0 bases from J, with 15 bases between. The germline V gene encodes CDR1 SGDLS and CDR2 YYNGEE. The CDR3 here is CASSVGGGPLSGANVLTF. CDR3 coding DNA: TGTGCCAGCAGCGTGGGGGGGGGCCCCCTCTCTGGGGCCAACGTCCTGACTTTC.

This clone was found once. This rearrangement joins TRBV19 to TRBJ2-3, with TRBD1 matching over 10 bases. The germline V gene has CDR1 LNHDA and CDR2 SQIVND (reference sequence). V shed 7 bases, J shed 5 bases, and the junction held 3 bases outside the gene matches. The CDR3 loop spans 13 amino acids. As DNA, the CDR3 is TGTGCCAGTAAAGGGACAGGGGAAGATACGCAGTATTTT. Translating it yields CASKGTGEDTQYF.